These T cell receptor beta chains were read from a single sample in a study of control samples from healthy donors and cancer patients. The data were produced by immunoSEQ multiplex PCR, yet TCRdb's version contains in-frame clones alone and is incomplete. The sample has around 180,000 clones, 80% to 90% seen once; the top ten hold approximately 4.9%. Material for sequencing was blood. The receptor source for this set is a woman aged 25 to 45 in good health. The CDR3 runs from the conserved cysteine through the conserved F or W. A D gene is named only where the DNA matches it firmly. Clone size is shown for a subset of rows, as once, few, many or a class of expanded clone.

.	.	TRBV5-5	TRBJ2-1	CASSLEGQRTNYEQFF	TGTGCCAGCAGCTTGGAGGGGCAGCGAACCAATTATGAGCAGTTCTTC
.	.	TRBV7-2	TRBJ2-3	CASSLTITDTQYF	TGTGCCAGCAGCTTGACTATCACAGATACGCAGTATTTT
.	TRBD2	TRBV9	TRBJ2-1	CASSASGGAFFGQFF	TGTGCCAGCAGCGCTAGCGGGGGGGCCTTCTTTGGGCAGTTCTTC
.	TRBD2	TRBV7-2	TRBJ2-1	CASSLVGGRLAGGSNEQFF	TGTGCCAGCAGCTTAGTGGGAGGGCGACTAGCGGGAGGCTCCAATGAGCAGTTCTTC
once	TRBD2	TRBV9	TRBJ2-1	CASSVTTWTSGSSYNEQFF	TGTGCCAGCAGCGTAACTACATGGACTAGCGGGAGCTCCTACAATGAGCAGTTCTTC
.	.	TRBV4-2	TRBJ2-3	CASSQEGQFTDTQYF	TGTGCCAGCAGCCAAGAGGGGCAGTTCACAGATACGCAGTATTTT
once	.	TRBV7-8	TRBJ2-6	CASRPITAGANVLTF	TGTGCCAGCAGACCTATTACGGCTGGGGCCAACGTCCTGACTTTC
.	.	TRBV5-6	TRBJ2-1	CASSLRGAYNEQFF	TGTGCCAGCAGCTTACGCGGGGCCTACAATGAGCAGTTCTTC
.	TRBD1	TRBV7-9	TRBJ1-6	CASSMGQSYNSPLHF	TGTGCCAGCAGCATGGGACAGAGCTATAATTCACCCCTCCACTTT
.	.	TRBV9	TRBJ1-3	CASSAPGRLSGNTIYF	TGTGCCAGCAGCGCACCGGGACGGCTCTCTGGAAACACCATATATTTT
once	.	TRBV5-4	TRBJ2-5	CASSLVVHSRQETQYF	TGTGCCAGCAGCTTGGTAGTACATTCCCGGCAGGAGACCCAGTACTTC
.	.	TRBV19	TRBJ2-1	CASSMGPRGEQFF	TGTGCCAGTAGTATGGGACCCCGGGGAGAGCAGTTCTTC
.	.	TRBV20-1	TRBJ2-5	CSASRGVRETQYF	TGCAGTGCTAGTAGAGGGGTACGGGAGACCCAGTACTTC
.	.	TRBV11-2	TRBJ1-4	CASSLEPGWNEKLFF	TGTGCCAGCAGCTTAGAGCCAGGCTGGAATGAAAAACTGTTTTTT
.	.	TRBV12-3/TRBV12-4	TRBJ2-1	CASSFSGANEQFF	TGTGCCAGCAGTTTCTCTGGAGCGAATGAGCAGTTCTTC
.	.	TRBV12-3/TRBV12-4	TRBJ1-2	CASSRTDYGYTF	TGTGCCAGCAGCCGAACAGACTATGGCTACACCTTC
.	.	TRBV4-2	TRBJ2-5	CASSHGGGQETQYF	TGTGCCAGCAGCCACGGGGGCGGCCAAGAGACCCAGTACTTC
.	.	TRBV6-5	TRBJ1-2	CASSYSRGGPNGYTF	TGTGCCAGCAGTTACTCCCGGGGAGGGCCGAATGGCTACACCTTC
.	.	TRBV29-1	TRBJ2-3	CSVEEGSGTDTQYF	TGCAGCGTTGAAGAGGGGAGCGGCACAGATACGCAGTATTTT
few	.	TRBV7-2	TRBJ2-7	CASSSEGGASEQYF	TGTGCCAGCAGCTCGGAGGGGGGAGCGAGCGAGCAGTACTTC
.	TRBD2	TRBV7-9	TRBJ2-1	CASSSTGGLNNEQFF	TGTGCCAGCAGCTCTACGGGGGGGCTAAACAATGAGCAGTTCTTC
.	.	TRBV6-5	TRBJ2-1	CASSYSTVIRDEQFF	TGTGCCAGCAGTTACTCTACTGTGATTCGCGATGAGCAGTTCTTC
.	.	TRBV2	TRBJ2-1	CATTFYNEQFF	TGTGCCACCACCTTTTACAATGAGCAGTTCTTC
.	.	TRBV10-3	TRBJ2-3	CAISETTRTDTQYF	TGTGCCATCAGTGAGACTACCCGCACAGATACGCAGTATTTT
.	.	TRBV28	TRBJ1-1	CASWGLMNTEAFF	TGTGCCAGCTGGGGACTGATGAACACTGAAGCTTTCTTT
.	.	TRBV4-1	TRBJ2-4	CASSQEGPTKNIQYF	TGCGCCAGCAGCCAAGAAGGGCCAACCAAAAACATTCAGTACTTC
.	.	TRBV7-9	TRBJ2-5	CASRNTQETQYF	TGTGCCAGCAGAAACACCCAAGAGACCCAGTACTTC
.	TRBD2	TRBV4-1	TRBJ2-1	CASSQSLSGGLYNEQFF	TGCGCCAGCAGCCAAAGTCTTAGCGGGGGGCTTTACAATGAGCAGTTCTTC
.	TRBD1	TRBV5-1	TRBJ1-1	CASSWQGAGDTEAFF	TGCGCCAGCAGCTGGCAGGGGGCAGGGGATACTGAAGCTTTCTTT